A selection of T cell receptor beta chains follows, all from one sample in a study of yellow fever vaccine responses in identical twins. One entry per CDR3 protein, called by TCRdb with MiXCR from the RT-PCR reads. The table shows about 21,000 distinct CDR3 sequences, with around four fifths occurring only once. Sample: T cells from blood (PBMCs), unsorted or a sorted subset (not recorded which), taken before or after yellow fever vaccination (not recorded which). Every receptor here comes from a woman between 18 and 29 years old who received the yellow fever vaccine. The CDR3 runs from the conserved cysteine through the conserved F or W. The order of the fields is D gene, clone size, J gene, V gene, CDR3 DNA, CDR3 protein. A D gene is named only where the DNA matches it firmly. Clone size is stated in some rows and not others, as once, few, many or a class when expanded.

d_call: .; clone_size: .; j_call: TRBJ2-3; v_call: TRBV12-3/TRBV12-4; cdr3_nt: TGTGCCAGCAGTTTCCGCTTGTGGGGAGATACGCAGTATTTT; cdr3_aa: CASSFRLWGDTQYF
d_call: .; clone_size: .; j_call: TRBJ2-1; v_call: TRBV29-1; cdr3_nt: TGCAGCGGGGACCAGAGCTCCTACAATGAGCAGTTCTTC; cdr3_aa: CSGDQSSYNEQFF
d_call: TRBD2; clone_size: once; j_call: TRBJ2-3; v_call: TRBV18; cdr3_nt: TGTGCCAGCTCACCAACAGCTAGCGGGGGGCCTAGCACAGATACGCAGTATTTT; cdr3_aa: CASSPTASGGPSTDTQYF
d_call: TRBD1; clone_size: .; j_call: TRBJ2-5; v_call: TRBV12-3/TRBV12-4; cdr3_nt: TGTGCCAGCACCGGAGACAGGGAAAACCAAGAGACCCAGTACTTC; cdr3_aa: CASTGDRENQETQYF
d_call: TRBD1; clone_size: few; j_call: TRBJ1-5; v_call: TRBV10-3; cdr3_nt: TGTGCCATCAGTGAGGGGACAGGGAGCAATCAGCCCCAGCATTTT; cdr3_aa: CAISEGTGSNQPQHF
d_call: .; clone_size: .; j_call: TRBJ2-1; v_call: TRBV3-1; cdr3_nt: TGTGCCAGCAGCCCAGCTAGGAGGGCCTCCTGGGATGAGCAGTTCTTC; cdr3_aa: CASSPARRASWDEQFF
d_call: .; clone_size: .; j_call: TRBJ1-6; v_call: TRBV25-1; cdr3_nt: TGTGCCAGCAGTGACCGGGCCAGTTTTTCACCCCTCCACTTT; cdr3_aa: CASSDRASFSPLHF
d_call: .; clone_size: .; j_call: TRBJ2-7; v_call: TRBV11-3; cdr3_nt: TGTGCCAGCAGCTTCAGGGGACCGGCCTACGAGCAGTACTTC; cdr3_aa: CASSFRGPAYEQYF
d_call: TRBD1; clone_size: .; j_call: TRBJ1-1; v_call: TRBV12-3/TRBV12-4; cdr3_nt: TGTGCCAGCAGTCGGACAGGTAGCATGAACACTGAAGCTTTCTTT; cdr3_aa: CASSRTGSMNTEAFF
d_call: .; clone_size: .; j_call: TRBJ2-3; v_call: TRBV13; cdr3_nt: TGTGCCACAGCCGGAGCGGGCACAGATACGCAGTATTTT; cdr3_aa: CATAGAGTDTQYF
d_call: .; clone_size: .; j_call: TRBJ2-5; v_call: TRBV18; cdr3_nt: TGTGCCAGCTCACCCTGGCCGGGACGGTTCAAGAGGACCCAGTACTTC; cdr3_aa: CASSPWPGRFKRTQYF
d_call: TRBD1; clone_size: .; j_call: TRBJ1-5; v_call: TRBV25-1; cdr3_nt: TGTGCCAGCAGTGATGGGACAGCTCAGCCCCAGCATTTT; cdr3_aa: CASSDGTAQPQHF
d_call: TRBD1; clone_size: .; j_call: TRBJ1-2; v_call: TRBV19; cdr3_nt: TGTGCCAGTAGTTTGCCGACAGGGAGGAACTATGGCTACACCTTC; cdr3_aa: CASSLPTGRNYGYTF
d_call: .; clone_size: .; j_call: TRBJ2-1; v_call: TRBV2; cdr3_nt: TGTGCCAGCAAGGCCGGGACATTGGATGAGCAGTTCTTC; cdr3_aa: CASKAGTLDEQFF
d_call: TRBD1; clone_size: .; j_call: TRBJ1-1; v_call: TRBV11-3; cdr3_nt: TGTGCCAGCAGCTTATACAGGGGGTCCGTGAACACTGAAGCTTTCTTT; cdr3_aa: CASSLYRGSVNTEAFF
d_call: .; clone_size: .; j_call: TRBJ2-5; v_call: TRBV18; cdr3_nt: TGTGCCAGCTCACCCGACAGGCGATGGGAGACCCAGTACTTC; cdr3_aa: CASSPDRRWETQYF
d_call: TRBD1; clone_size: once; j_call: TRBJ2-7; v_call: TRBV18; cdr3_nt: TGTGCCAGCTCAGGCCCCGGGACAGGGGTTTACGAGCAGTACTTC; cdr3_aa: CASSGPGTGVYEQYF
d_call: .; clone_size: .; j_call: TRBJ2-6; v_call: TRBV23-1; cdr3_nt: TGCGCCAGCAGTCAATCGGGGGATGACAGGGCCAACGTCCTGACTTTC; cdr3_aa: CASSQSGDDRANVLTF
d_call: .; clone_size: .; j_call: TRBJ2-1; v_call: TRBV12-3/TRBV12-4; cdr3_nt: TGTGCCAGCAGTTTGAGTGGGAGTAGTAGTGAGCAGTTCTTC; cdr3_aa: CASSLSGSSSEQFF
d_call: .; clone_size: .; j_call: TRBJ2-3; v_call: TRBV7-6; cdr3_nt: TGTGCCAGCAGCTCGGAAACGGGAACGCAGTATTTT; cdr3_aa: CASSSETGTQYF
d_call: .; clone_size: .; j_call: TRBJ2-7; v_call: TRBV11-1; cdr3_nt: TGTGCCAGCAGCCTAGCTGAAACAGCCTACGAGCAGTACTTC; cdr3_aa: CASSLAETAYEQYF
d_call: .; clone_size: .; j_call: TRBJ1-4; v_call: TRBV18; cdr3_nt: TGTGCCAGCTCACCAGGATTAAATGAAAAACTGTTTTTT; cdr3_aa: CASSPGLNEKLFF
d_call: .; clone_size: .; j_call: TRBJ2-1; v_call: TRBV29-1; cdr3_nt: TGCAGCGTTGCTGACAATGAGCAGTTCTTC; cdr3_aa: CSVADNEQFF
d_call: TRBD1; clone_size: .; j_call: TRBJ1-1; v_call: TRBV7-2; cdr3_nt: TGTGCCAGCAGCTTCGCGACAGGGGGCCAGAACACTGAAGCTTTCTTT; cdr3_aa: CASSFATGGQNTEAFF
d_call: .; clone_size: .; j_call: TRBJ1-1; v_call: TRBV18; cdr3_nt: TGTGCCAGCTCACCAGCCACTGAAGCTTTCTTT; cdr3_aa: CASSPATEAFF
d_call: .; clone_size: once; j_call: TRBJ1-2; v_call: TRBV29-1; cdr3_nt: TGCAGCGTTGACAGTAACTATGGCTACACCTTC; cdr3_aa: CSVDSNYGYTF
d_call: .; clone_size: .; j_call: TRBJ2-5; v_call: TRBV27; cdr3_nt: TGTGCCAGCAGTTTATCCCTGCAAGAGACCCAGTACTTC; cdr3_aa: CASSLSLQETQYF
d_call: .; clone_size: .; j_call: TRBJ2-3; v_call: TRBV10-2; cdr3_nt: TGCGCCAGCAGGGAAGCCCCTAGCAGAGATACGCAGTATTTT; cdr3_aa: CASREAPSRDTQYF
d_call: TRBD2; clone_size: .; j_call: TRBJ2-2; v_call: TRBV5-4; cdr3_nt: TGTGCCAGCAGACCGTGGACTAGCGGGCCCACGAACACCGGGGAGCTGTTTTTT; cdr3_aa: CASRPWTSGPTNTGELFF
d_call: .; clone_size: .; j_call: TRBJ2-4; v_call: TRBV29-1; cdr3_nt: TGCAGCGTTGGGGCACCTTCCAAAAACATTCAGTACTTC; cdr3_aa: CSVGAPSKNIQYF
d_call: TRBD1; clone_size: few; j_call: TRBJ2-2; v_call: TRBV19; cdr3_nt: TGTGCCAGTAAACCGACCGGACAGGGCATCGCCGGGGAGCTGTTTTTT; cdr3_aa: CASKPTGQGIAGELFF
d_call: .; clone_size: .; j_call: TRBJ2-2; v_call: TRBV7-2; cdr3_nt: TGTGCCAGCAGCTTAGCAGGGGCCCTGAACACCGGGGAGCTGTTTTTT; cdr3_aa: CASSLAGALNTGELFF
d_call: .; clone_size: .; j_call: TRBJ1-1; v_call: TRBV25-1; cdr3_nt: TGTGCCAGCAGTGAGTATGTGGGGAACACTGAAGCTTTCTTT; cdr3_aa: CASSEYVGNTEAFF
d_call: .; clone_size: .; j_call: TRBJ2-3; v_call: TRBV15; cdr3_nt: TGTGCCACCAGCAGCGGCCTCCTCGGCACAGATACGCAGTATTTT; cdr3_aa: CATSSGLLGTDTQYF
d_call: TRBD1; clone_size: .; j_call: TRBJ2-7; v_call: TRBV4-1; cdr3_nt: TGCGCCAGCAGCCAGGGGACAGGAGCACCTACCTACGAGCAGTACTTC; cdr3_aa: CASSQGTGAPTYEQYF
d_call: .; clone_size: .; j_call: TRBJ2-7; v_call: TRBV20-1; cdr3_nt: TGCAGTGCTAAGGGGAACACTGTCTACGAGCAGTACTTC; cdr3_aa: CSAKGNTVYEQYF
d_call: .; clone_size: .; j_call: TRBJ2-3; v_call: TRBV12-3/TRBV12-4; cdr3_nt: TGTGCCAGCAGTTTAGGGTTCACAGATACGCAGTATTTT; cdr3_aa: CASSLGFTDTQYF
d_call: TRBD1; clone_size: .; j_call: TRBJ2-1; v_call: TRBV7-6; cdr3_nt: TGTGCCAGCAGCTCTGACAGGGGGAGTGAGCAGTTCTTC; cdr3_aa: CASSSDRGSEQFF
d_call: TRBD2; clone_size: once; j_call: TRBJ2-1; v_call: TRBV13; cdr3_nt: TGTGCCAGCAGCCCTAGCGGAGACTCCTACAATGAGCAGTTCTTC; cdr3_aa: CASSPSGDSYNEQFF
d_call: .; clone_size: .; j_call: TRBJ2-1; v_call: TRBV5-6; cdr3_nt: TGTGCCAGCAGCTTTTCCGCGGGGCCCAGAGAGCAGTTCTTC; cdr3_aa: CASSFSAGPREQFF
d_call: TRBD2; clone_size: .; j_call: TRBJ2-5; v_call: TRBV20-1; cdr3_nt: TGCAGTGCCATTGGACTAGCGGGGGGGATGCGGGAGACCCAGTACTTC; cdr3_aa: CSAIGLAGGMRETQYF
d_call: TRBD2; clone_size: .; j_call: TRBJ2-7; v_call: TRBV7-6; cdr3_nt: TGTGCCAGCAGCTTAGTAGCGACTAGCGGTTTCTACGAGCAGTACTTC; cdr3_aa: CASSLVATSGFYEQYF
d_call: .; clone_size: .; j_call: TRBJ2-7; v_call: TRBV2; cdr3_nt: TGTGCCAGCAGTGAAGCGGGAGTGATCGAGCAGTACTTC; cdr3_aa: CASSEAGVIEQYF
d_call: TRBD1; clone_size: .; j_call: TRBJ1-2; v_call: TRBV20-1; cdr3_nt: TGCAGTGCCACCCCCCCCGGGACAGAAATGTCCTATGGCTACACCTTC; cdr3_aa: CSATPPGTEMSYGYTF
d_call: TRBD2; clone_size: .; j_call: TRBJ2-1; v_call: TRBV10-3; cdr3_nt: TGTGCCATCAGTGATGGCCTAGCGGGAGACAATGAGCAGTTCTTC; cdr3_aa: CAISDGLAGDNEQFF